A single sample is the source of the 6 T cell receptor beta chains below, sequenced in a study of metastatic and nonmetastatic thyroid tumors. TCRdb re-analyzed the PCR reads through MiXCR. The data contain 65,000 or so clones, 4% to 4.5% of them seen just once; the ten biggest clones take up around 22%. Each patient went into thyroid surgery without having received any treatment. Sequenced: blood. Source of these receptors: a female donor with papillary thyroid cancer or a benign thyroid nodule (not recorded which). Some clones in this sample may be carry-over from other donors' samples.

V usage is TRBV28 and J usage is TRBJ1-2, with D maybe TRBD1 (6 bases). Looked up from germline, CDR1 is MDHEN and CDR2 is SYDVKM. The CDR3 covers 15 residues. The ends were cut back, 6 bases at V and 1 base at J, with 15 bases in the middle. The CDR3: CASRLPGHGNYGYTF. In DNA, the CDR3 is TGTGCCAGCAGACTGCCGGGACATGGTAACTATGGCTACACCTTC.

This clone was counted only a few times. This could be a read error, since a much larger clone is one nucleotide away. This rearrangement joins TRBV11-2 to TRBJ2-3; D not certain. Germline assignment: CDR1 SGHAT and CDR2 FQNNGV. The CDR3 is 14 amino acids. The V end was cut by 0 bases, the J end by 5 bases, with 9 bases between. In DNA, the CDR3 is TGTGCCAGCAGCTTAGATCAATGGATAGATACGCAGTATTTT. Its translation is CASSLDQWIDTQYF. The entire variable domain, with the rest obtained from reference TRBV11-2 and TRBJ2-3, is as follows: EAGVAQSPRYKIIEKRQSVAFWCNPISGHATLYWYQQILGQGPKLLIQFQNNGVVDDSQLPKDRFSAERLKGVDSTLKIQPAKLEDSAVYLCASSLDQWIDTQYFGPGTRLTVL.

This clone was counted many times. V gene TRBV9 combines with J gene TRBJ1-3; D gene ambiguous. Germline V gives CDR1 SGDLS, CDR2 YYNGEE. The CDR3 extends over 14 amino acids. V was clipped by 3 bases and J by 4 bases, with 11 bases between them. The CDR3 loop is CASSEGLSGNTIYF. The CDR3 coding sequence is TGTGCCAGCAGCGAAGGGCTCTCGGGAAACACCATATATTTT.

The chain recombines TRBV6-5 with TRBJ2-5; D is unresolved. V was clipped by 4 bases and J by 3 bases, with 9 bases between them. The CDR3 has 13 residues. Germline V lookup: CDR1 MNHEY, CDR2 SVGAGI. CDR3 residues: CASSFRLEETQYF. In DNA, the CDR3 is TGTGCCAGCAGTTTCCGACTGGAAGAGACCCAGTACTTC.

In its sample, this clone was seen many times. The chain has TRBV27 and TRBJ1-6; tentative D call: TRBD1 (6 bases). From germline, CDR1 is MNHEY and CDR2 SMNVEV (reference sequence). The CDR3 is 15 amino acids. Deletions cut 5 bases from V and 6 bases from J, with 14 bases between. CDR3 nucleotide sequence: TGTGCCAGCAGTATGAGGGGGAGGATTAATTCACCCCTCCACTTT. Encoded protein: CASSMRGRINSPLHF.

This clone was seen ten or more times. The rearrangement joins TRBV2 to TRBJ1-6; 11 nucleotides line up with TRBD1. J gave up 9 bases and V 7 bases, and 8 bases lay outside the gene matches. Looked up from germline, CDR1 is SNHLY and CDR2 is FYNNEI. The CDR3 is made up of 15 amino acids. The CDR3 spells CASKAPGTGGSPLHF. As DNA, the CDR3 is TGTGCCAGCAAGGCTCCCGGGACAGGGGGTTCACCCCTCCACTTT.